These 21 T cell receptor beta chains came from one sample sequenced in a study of blood T cells in healthy people across ages. Next came a second PCR, run for about 6 to 12 cycles, which used a sample-barcoded 5' primer along with a J-beta primer mix. MiXCR, run by TCRdb on the 5' RACE reads, gives a single entry per CDR3 protein. The sample has about 730,000 distinct CDR3 sequences; about 40% are singletons. Sequencing input: blood. The origin of the receptors is a woman aged 60 to 75 in good health.

This clonotype was seen a few times. The rearrangement links TRBV5-4 to TRBJ2-1; D unresolved. Germline CDR1 is SGHNT and CDR2 is YYREEE (reference sequence). The V gene lost 1 base and the J gene lost 5 bases, with 4 bases spanning the gap. The length of the CDR3 is 12 residues. The CDR3: CASSLRDNEQFF. CDR3 nucleotide sequence: TGTGCCAGCAGCTTGCGGGACAATGAGCAGTTCTTC. The entire variable domain, with the rest obtained from reference TRBV5-4 and TRBJ2-1, is as follows: ETGVTQSPTHLIKTRGQQVTLRCSSQSGHNTVSWYQQALGQGPQFIFQYYREEENGRGNFPPRFSGLQFPNYSSELNVNALELDDSALYLCASSLRDNEQFFGPGTRLTVL.

This rearrangement joins TRBV10-3 to TRBJ2-5; the D is unclear. Deletions cut 8 bases from V and 5 bases from J, with 15 bases between. Germline V gene lookup returns CDR1 ENHRY and CDR2 SYGVKD. This CDR3 has 13 residues. For the CDR3, the DNA is TGTGCCATCGGGGAAGAGCAAATCGAGACCCAGTACTTC. Translating gives CAIGEEQIETQYF.

The chain carries TRBV24-1 and TRBJ2-3; D ambiguous. The germline V gene encodes CDR1 KGHDR and CDR2 SFDVKD. With 1 base removed from V and 2 bases from J, the gap between germline ends came to 6 bases. CDR3 length: 14 amino acids. CDR3 sequence (DNA): TGTGCCACCAGTGATTTAGGGCTCACAGATACGCAGTATTTT. Translating gives CATSDLGLTDTQYF.

The chain couples TRBV20-1 to TRBJ2-2; weak D call: TRBD2 (5 bases). CDR3 length: 13 residues. In germline, CDR1 is DFQATT, CDR2 SNEGSKA (reference sequence). With 8 bases removed from V and 1 base from J, the gap between germline ends came to 11 bases. The CDR3 reads CSFPGENTGELFF. Written as DNA, the CDR3 is TGCAGTTTTCCCGGGGAGAACACCGGGGAGCTGTTTTTT.

This clonotype has just a few counts. J is TRBJ1-2 and V is TRBV6-6; D may be TRBD1 (5 bases). The CDR3 is made up of 14 amino acids. Germline CDR1 is MNHNY and CDR2 is SVGAGI (reference sequence). V gave up 6 bases and J gave up 4 bases, with 15 bases separating them. The CDR3 bases are TGTGCCAGCAGGGGACTGGGGCAGATCTATGGCTACACCTTC. This translates into CASRGLGQIYGYTF.

The J gene is TRBJ1-5, the V gene TRBV24-1; D gene uncertain. The CDR3 totals 13 residues. Germline V gene sequence: CDR1 KGHDR, CDR2 SFDVKD. The ends were cut back, 5 bases at V and 6 bases at J, with 10 bases in the middle. The CDR3 is CATSANRGQPQHF. CDR3 sequence (DNA): TGTGCCACCAGTGCTAACCGGGGTCAGCCCCAGCATTTT.

This clonotype was recorded many times. The rearrangement uses TRBV29-1 and TRBJ1-4; 7 nucleotides agree with TRBD1. Germline CDR1 is SQVTM and CDR2 is ANQGSEA. After removal of 6 bases from V and 6 bases from J, the junction contained 13 bases not matched to a gene. The CDR3 consists of 15 residues. The CDR3 sequence: CSVDYPDRIDEKLFF. CDR3 coding DNA: TGCAGCGTCGATTACCCGGACAGGATAGATGAAAAACTGTTTTTT.

This clonotype was seen ten or more times. J is TRBJ2-1 and V is TRBV5-1, with D hard to call. There are 13 residues in the CDR3. Per the germline V gene, CDR1 is SGHRS and CDR2 is YFSETQ. The V end lost 0 bases, the J end lost 3 bases, and 4 bases lay between the germline ends. The CDR3 loop reads CASSLEVYNEQFF. The CDR3 DNA follows: TGCGCCAGCAGCTTGGAGGTCTACAATGAGCAGTTCTTC.

The genes are TRBV6-5 and TRBJ1-1, with a tentative D call TRBD1 (5 bases). Germline V CDR1 and CDR2: MNHEY, SVGAGI. CDR3 length: 14 amino acids. V lost 5 bases and J lost 1, with 11 bases in between. The CDR3 DNA is TGTGCCAGCAGTAAGGGGCAGGCGAACACTGAAGCTTTCTTT. Protein product: CASSKGQANTEAFF.

This chain joins TRBV30 and TRBJ2-7, with 7 bases matching TRBD2. The tail of the sequence fits TRBJ2-5 better, so the J call may be wrong. CDR1 is GTSNPN and CDR2 is SVGIG in the germline V gene (reference sequence). The CDR3 runs to 13 residues. CDR3 loop: CAWSLGTTETQYF. The CDR3 coding sequence is TGTGCCTGGAGCCTTGGGACTACGGAGACCCAGTACTTC.

This clonotype was seen only a few times. The genes are TRBV7-2 and TRBJ2-1, with D perhaps assigned TRBD1 or TRBD2 (6 bases each). Germline loops: CDR1 SGHTA, CDR2 FQGNSA. The V and J ends lost 5 bases and 9 bases respectively, with 14 bases between them. The CDR3 totals 13 residues. The CDR3 nucleotides are TGTGCCAGCAGCCCCGCCAAGGGGGGTGAGCAGTTCTTC. Translation gives CASSPAKGGEQFF.

The chain is built from TRBV10-3 and TRBJ2-7; D may be TRBD2 (6 bases). The V gene's germline CDR1 is ENHRY and CDR2 SYGVKD. V was pared by 3 bases and J by 4 bases, with 16 bases between. This CDR3 contains 15 residues. The CDR3 sequence is CAISEGLGGVYEQYF. In DNA form, the CDR3 reads TGTGCCATCAGTGAAGGCTTGGGGGGTGTGTACGAGCAGTACTTC.

This clonotype was detected ten times or more. This chain uses TRBV7-2 with TRBJ1-4, with a possible D match to TRBD1 (6 bases). V shed 4 bases and J shed 3 bases, with 12 bases lying between them. This CDR3 contains 15 residues. In germline, CDR1 is SGHTA, CDR2 FQGNSA. Here the CDR3 reads CASSSTGFPNEKLFF. The CDR3 DNA reads TGTGCCAGCAGCTCCACAGGGTTCCCTAATGAAAAACTGTTTTTT.

Details on this clonotype: Germline is not matched at one junction end, which may reflect a read error. J is TRBJ2-3 and V is TRBV3-1; a possible D gene is TRBD2 (5 bases). CDR1 LGHDT and CDR2 YNNKEL come from the germline V gene (reference sequence). CDR3 length equals 17 residues. The CDR3 reads CASSQMRRSGVPDMQYF. CDR3 coding DNA: TGTGCCAGCAGCCAAATGAGGCGCAGCGGAGTCCCAGATATGCAGTATTTT.

This chain uses TRBV10-3 with TRBJ1-2; possible D gene TRBD1, 5 bases. Germline V gene sequence: CDR1 ENHRY, CDR2 SYGVKD. CDR3 length equals 13 residues. V gave up 2 bases and J gave up 5 bases, with 9 bases separating them. In DNA, the CDR3 is TGTGCCATCAGTGAGGGGGGGAGTTATGGCTACACCTTC. The encoded protein is CAISEGGSYGYTF.

This clonotype was counted a few times. The V gene is TRBV20-1, the J gene TRBJ1-4; 7 bases agree with TRBD1. The CDR3 has 13 amino acids. Looked up from germline, CDR1 is DFQATT and CDR2 is SNEGSKA (reference sequence). The J segment lost 7 bases and the V segment lost 3 bases, leaving 5 bases of the junction unmatched. The CDR3 here is CSARAAGGEKLFF. The DNA of the CDR3 is TGCAGTGCTAGGGCTGCAGGGGGTGAAAAACTGTTTTTT.

The sample holds a few counts of this clonotype. The chain couples TRBV6-5 to TRBJ1-2; the match to TRBD1 covers 9 bases. There are 15 residues in the CDR3. The germline gives CDR1 MNHEY, CDR2 SVGAGI. Trimming at V came to 2 bases and at J to 4 bases, leaving 5 bases not matched to a gene. The CDR3: CASSYKDRGVYGYTF. The CDR3 nucleotides are TGTGCCAGCAGTTACAAGGACAGGGGAGTCTATGGCTACACCTTC.

The rearrangement joins TRBV6-5 to TRBJ2-3; 10 bases agree with TRBD1. Germline CDR1 MNHEY, CDR2 SVGAGI. The ends lost 2 bases at V and 4 bases at J; junction bases unmatched: 6. CDR3 length: 16 residues. The CDR3 loop is CASSYRTGGYADTQYF. The CDR3 DNA follows: TGTGCCAGCAGTTACCGGACAGGGGGATACGCAGATACGCAGTATTTT.

This chain joins TRBV19 and TRBJ2-1, with D unresolved. The CDR3 runs 15 residues. Germline V gives CDR1 LNHDA, CDR2 SQIVND (reference sequence). Trimming removed 0 bases at V and 4 bases at J, with 10 bases between. The CDR3 is CASSIEEGAYNEQFF. The CDR3 nucleotides read TGTGCCAGTAGTATAGAGGAAGGAGCATACAATGAGCAGTTCTTC.

The chain is built from TRBV3-1 and TRBJ1-4; D is undetermined. V was trimmed by 2 bases and J by 8 bases, leaving 3 bases between them. CDR3 length: 11 residues. The germline gives CDR1 LGHDT, CDR2 YNNKEL (reference sequence). The CDR3: CASSQLEKLFF. CDR3 sequence (DNA): TGTGCCAGCAGCCAACTGGAAAAACTGTTTTTT. The full variable domain, completed using reference TRBV3-1 and TRBJ1-4, is DTAVSQTPKYLVTQMGNDKSIKCEQNLGHDTMYWYKQDSKKFLKIMFSYNNKELIINETVPNRFSPKSPDKAHLNLHINSLELGDSAVYFCASSQLEKLFFGSGTQLSVL.

Worth noting for this clonotype: One junction end disagrees with the germline gene, perhaps due to a read error. The rearrangement links TRBV6-2 or TRBV6-3 to TRBJ1-1; D might be TRBD1 (6 bases). The germline V gene encodes CDR1 MNHEY and CDR2 SVGEGT. There are 15 residues in the CDR3. CDR3 loop: CASSLIGGRRTGAFF. Here the CDR3 DNA reads TGTGCCAGCAGTTTGATCGGGGGGCGGAGAACTGGAGCTTTCTTT.